Listed below are T cell receptor beta chains from one sample, sequenced in a study of tumor-infiltrating lymphocytes in primary liver carcinoma. TCRdb redid the calling of the multiplex PCR reads with MiXCR, one entry per CDR3 protein. This table has about 320,000 distinct CDR3 sequences, 65% appearing once. The sample consisted of peripheral blood. These receptors originate from a man aged 35-49 years with primary liver carcinoma and hepatitis B virus infection. The CDR3 runs from the conserved cysteine through the conserved F or W. Each record gives: clone size, J gene, D gene, V gene, CDR3 protein, CDR3 DNA. A D gene is named only where the DNA matches it firmly. Rows may omit the clone size; those that give it use once, few, many or a size class.

>-|TRBJ2-7|TRBD1|TRBV11-2
CPSSPRTGYEQYF
TGTCCCAGTAGCCCAAGGACAGGCTACGAGCAGTACTTC
>few|TRBJ2-3|-|TRBV4-1
CASSQAFFAGQKADTQYF
TGCGCCAGCAGCCAAGCCTTCTTTGCAGGGCAAAAGGCAGATACGCAGTATTTT
>-|TRBJ2-3|TRBD2|TRBV7-9
CASSFSGSADTQYF
TGTGCCAGCAGCTTTAGCGGGAGCGCAGATACGCAGTATTTT
>-|TRBJ2-5|-|TRBV29-1
CSVEGRIGGTQYF
TGCAGCGTTGAAGGGAGGATTGGGGGGACCCAGTACTTC
>few|TRBJ1-5|TRBD1|TRBV5-7
CASSPTGCGNQPQHF
TGTGCCAGCAGCCCGACAGGGTGCGGCAATCAGCCCCAGCATTTT
>-|TRBJ1-6|-|TRBV30
CAWSVLQASSPLHF
TGTGCCTGGAGTGTACTACAGGCCAGCTCACCCCTCCACTTT
>once|TRBJ2-3|-|TRBV11-2
CASSLDDSHTDTQYF
TGTGCCAGCAGCTTAGATGACTCACACACAGATACGCAGTATTTT
>-|TRBJ2-2|-|TRBV7-9
CASTFLSLGASANTGELFF
TGTGCCAGCACCTTTCTCAGTCTGGGAGCGTCCGCGAACACCGGGGAGCTGTTTTTT
>few|TRBJ2-7|-|TRBV6-2/TRBV6-3
CASSFHHPSYEQYF
TGTGCCAGCAGCTTTCACCACCCCTCCTACGAGCAGTACTTC
>medium-sized|TRBJ2-7|-|TRBV6-1
CASSETWEQYF
TGTGCCAGCAGTGAAACGTGGGAGCAGTACTTC
>-|TRBJ2-6|TRBD2|TRBV29-1
CCVEDPLAGGANVLTF
TGCTGCGTTGAAGACCCACTAGCGGGGGGGGCCAACGTCCTGACTTTC
>-|TRBJ2-5|-|TRBV12-3/TRBV12-4
CASSLLLRVETQYF
TGTGCCAGCAGTCTTCTGCTCCGGGTGGAGACCCAGTACTTC
>few|TRBJ2-5|-|TRBV28
CASSLQGRRETQYF
TGTGCCAGCAGTTTACAGGGTAGACGAGAGACCCAGTACTTC
>many|TRBJ1-1|-|TRBV6-5
CASSDMNTEAFF
TGTGCCAGCAGTGATATGAACACTGAAGCTTTCTTT
>-|TRBJ2-3|-|TRBV29-1
CSLLLATDTQYF
TGCAGCCTCCTTCTAGCCACAGATACGCAGTATTTT
>-|TRBJ2-3|-|TRBV6-1
CASRIRDGLTDTQYF
TGTGCCAGCCGCATCCGGGACGGACTCACAGATACGCAGTATTTT
>once|TRBJ2-3|-|TRBV11-2
CASSSSRLWASDTQYF
TGTGCCAGCAGCTCATCACGACTGTGGGCATCGGATACGCAGTATTTT
>once|TRBJ2-7|-|TRBV2
CASSAIVYEQYF
TGTGCCAGCAGCGCTATAGTGTACGAGCAGTACTTC
>-|TRBJ2-1|TRBD2|TRBV28
CASSSLGGSPYNEQFF
TGTGCCAGCAGTTCTTTGGGCGGGAGTCCCTACAATGAGCAGTTCTTC
>-|TRBJ2-3|-|TRBV18
CASSPAARTDLDTQYF
TGTGCCAGCTCACCGGCGGCGCGGACAGACTTAGATACGCAGTATTTT
>-|TRBJ1-3|TRBD1|TRBV30
CAWTDRGRGNTIYF
TGTGCCTGGACTGACAGGGGGCGAGGAAACACCATATATTTT
>-|TRBJ2-5|-|TRBV5-4
CASNLGGSAEQETQYF
TGTGCCAGCAACCTCGGGGGTAGCGCAGAACAAGAGACCCAGTACTTC
>once|TRBJ2-6|-|TRBV25-1
CASSPSLGRHPRNANVLTF
TGTGCCAGCAGTCCATCCCTGGGACGCCATCCTCGTAACGCCAACGTCCTGACTTTC
>-|TRBJ1-2|TRBD1|TRBV12-3/TRBV12-4
CASGRTGGNYGYTF
TGTGCCAGCGGTAGGACAGGGGGCAATTATGGCTACACCTTC
>few|TRBJ2-2|-|TRBV30
CAGPVAGELFF
TGTGCCGGCCCGGTGGCCGGGGAGCTGTTTTTT
>few|TRBJ2-1|TRBD2|TRBV30
CAWSVGASGSGEQFF
TGTGCCTGGAGTGTAGGGGCTAGCGGGAGTGGTGAGCAGTTCTTC
>-|TRBJ1-5|TRBD1|TRBV4-2
CASNPDRYSNQPQHF
TGTGCCAGCAACCCGGACAGGTATAGCAATCAGCCCCAACATTTT
>-|TRBJ2-1|-|TRBV28
CASSGTEGASFNEQFF
TGTGCCAGCAGTGGGACTGAGGGGGCCTCGTTCAATGAGCAGTTCTTC
>many|TRBJ2-7|TRBD1|TRBV6-1
CASSEALYQGAYEQYF
TGTGCCAGCAGTGAAGCGCTTTACCAGGGGGCCTACGAGCAGTACTTC
>-|TRBJ1-1|TRBD1|TRBV16
CASSPMTGLDTEAFF
TGTGCCAGCAGCCCTATGACAGGGCTTGACACTGAAGCTTTCTTT
>-|TRBJ2-1|TRBD1|TRBV12-3/TRBV12-4
CASSSRQGANEQFF
TGTGCCAGCAGCTCAAGACAGGGGGCGAATGAGCAGTTCTTC
>-|TRBJ2-6|-|TRBV5-1
CASSWGTISGANVLTF
TGCGCCAGCAGCTGGGGGACAATCTCTGGGGCCAACGTCCTGACTTTC
>-|TRBJ1-4|-|TRBV6-2/TRBV6-3
CASRGNTGNEKLFF
TGTGCCAGCCGTGGGAACACGGGGAATGAAAAACTATTTTTT
>-|TRBJ2-2|-|TRBV10-3
CAISVEGGAGELFF
TGTGCCATCAGTGTCGAGGGGGGTGCCGGGGAGCTGTTTTTT
>once|TRBJ1-1|-|TRBV4-3
CASNTPIGNTEVFF
TGTGCCAGTAACACACCTATCGGGAACACTGAAGTTTTCTTT
>few|TRBJ2-6|-|TRBV30
CAHQDSGANVLTF
TGTGCACATCAGGACTCTGGGGCCAACGTCCTGACTTTC